This T cell receptor beta chain was observed in a study of T cells in Graves' hyperthyroidism and ophthalmopathy. V gave up 2 bases and J gave up 0 bases; unmatched junction bases: 7. The germline V gene has CDR1 MDHEN and CDR2 SYDVKM. The CDR3 consists of 16 residues. The investigators amplified TCR beta CDR3 regions from RNA transcripts. HTBI primers were the set used in a first-round RT-PCR of the TCR CDR3. TCRdb called the multiplex PCR reads again in MiXCR, with one record for every CDR3 protein. Of some 510,000 distinct CDR3 sequences listed, less than 25% were seen once; the top ten hold about 30%.

The receptor's source is a man aged 18 to 30 with Graves' hyperthyroidism. The sample was blood. The genes are TRBV28 and TRBJ2-7; TRBD1 matches at 7 bases. Here the CDR3 reads CASSLNRDRDSYEQYF. In DNA, the CDR3 is TGTGCCAGCAGTTTAAACCGGGACAGAGACTCCTACGAGCAGTACTTC.